These T cell receptor beta chains were read from a single sample in a study of T cell repertoires in cytomegalovirus infection. TCRdb reprocessed the reads with MiXCR, giving one entry per CDR3 protein. The table records hundreds of thousands of distinct CDR3 sequences, more than 8% of them present only once. The specimen was PBMCs. Receptors originate from a human donor in good health (CMV status not recorded). Some clones in this sample may be carry-over from other donors' samples. CDR3s include the opening cysteine and the closing phenylalanine or tryptophan. D genes are given only for firm matches. Some rows have no size entry. The others give once, few or many, or a class for an expanded clone.

v_call	d_call	clone_size	j_call	cdr3_aa	cdr3_nt
TRBV20-1	.	.	TRBJ1-5	CSAKSGGRNNQPQHF	TGCAGTGCTAAATCTGGGGGGAGGAACAATCAGCCCCAGCATTTT
TRBV7-9	TRBD1	few	TRBJ1-4	CASSTRTGRELFF	TGTGCCAGCAGCACCCGGACAGGGCGGGAACTGTTTTTT
TRBV7-8	.	many	TRBJ2-1	CASSTPEGLLGGEQFF	TGTGCCAGCAGCACCCCGGAGGGGCTCCTAGGAGGTGAGCAGTTCTTC
TRBV28	.	many	TRBJ2-7	CASSSADRSTSSYEQYF	TGTGCCAGCAGTTCAGCGGACAGGTCGACTAGCTCCTACGAGCAGTACTTC
TRBV7-8	TRBD1	many	TRBJ1-5	CASSPRDRVGVRPQHF	TGTGCCAGCAGCCCCAGGGACAGGGTGGGGGTTCGGCCCCAGCATTTT
TRBV6-2/TRBV6-3	.	many	TRBJ2-7	CASSYPRGFSYEQYF	TGTGCCAGCAGTTACCCCCGGGGATTTTCCTACGAGCAGTACTTC
TRBV29-1	.	few	TRBJ1-5	CSVNRANQPQHF	TGCAGCGTTAACAGGGCGAATCAGCCCCAGCATTTT
TRBV24-1	TRBD1	few	TRBJ1-1	CATSADRGTEAFF	TGTGCCACCAGTGCTGACAGGGGCACTGAAGCTTTCTTT
TRBV7-2	.	few	TRBJ1-1	CASSLSPPLNTEAFF	TGTGCCAGCAGCTTAAGTCCGCCGTTGAACACTGAAGCTTTCTTT
TRBV27	TRBD1	.	TRBJ1-2	CASSLAGGDYGYTF	TGTGCCAGCAGTTTAGCAGGGGGAGACTATGGCTACACCTTC
TRBV2	TRBD1	.	TRBJ2-2	CASSDHWTGENTGELFF	TGTGCCAGCAGTGACCATTGGACAGGGGAGAACACCGGGGAGCTGTTTTTT
TRBV7-3	TRBD2	.	TRBJ2-5	CASSSGGGRETQYF	TGTGCCAGCAGCTCCGGGGGGGGCCGAGAGACCCAGTACTTC
TRBV20-1	.	many	TRBJ1-2	CSAIHGTSYYTF	TGCAGTGCTATTCACGGGACGTCTTACTACACCTTC
TRBV27	.	many	TRBJ1-2	CASSLAGVYGYTF	TGTGCCAGCTCCCTGGCAGGGGTCTATGGCTACACCTTC
TRBV7-6	TRBD1	many	TRBJ1-1	CASSLDRGTNTEAFF	TGTGCCAGCAGCTTGGACAGGGGCACGAACACTGAAGCTTTCTTT
TRBV7-2	.	many	TRBJ1-4	CASSPGRMNEKLFF	TGTGCCAGCAGCCCGGGACGGATGAATGAAAAACTGTTTTTT
TRBV19	TRBD1	.	TRBJ1-2	CASREFGTARVSGYTF	TGTGCCAGTAGAGAGTTCGGGACAGCGAGGGTATCGGGCTACACCTTC
TRBV20-1	.	.	TRBJ1-1	CSARGGPGTEAFF	TGCAGTGCTAGGGGAGGGCCCGGCACTGAAGCTTTCTTT
TRBV7-2	TRBD1	many	TRBJ1-2	CASSAGQTLYGYTF	TGTGCCAGCAGCGCGGGACAGACGTTATATGGCTACACCTTC
TRBV7-2	TRBD1	few	TRBJ1-5	CASSSSTGTVTAQHF	TGTGCCAGCAGCTCTTCGACAGGGACGGTCACGGCCCAGCATTTT
TRBV6-6	.	few	TRBJ1-1	CATEREEAFF	TGTGCCACTGAAAGGGAGGAAGCTTTCTTT
TRBV7-9	TRBD2	many	TRBJ2-2	CASSPGLAGTGELFF	TGTGCCAGCAGCCCGGGACTAGCGGGCACCGGGGAGCTGTTTTTT
TRBV7-8	TRBD2	many	TRBJ2-7	CASSLRSREGPYEQYF	TGTGCCAGCAGCTTAAGGTCGAGGGAGGGGCCATACGAGCAGTACTTC
TRBV7-8	TRBD2	.	TRBJ2-2	CASSLSSTSGRISGELFF	TGTGCCAGCAGCTTGTCCTCGACTAGCGGGAGAATATCGGGGGAGCTGTTTTTT
TRBV12-3/TRBV12-4	.	many	TRBJ2-3	CASSLQMTASTDTQYF	TGTGCCAGCAGTTTACAAATGACAGCTAGCACAGATACGCAGTATTTT
TRBV11-1	TRBD2	many	TRBJ2-7	CASSYTSGDTYEQYF	TGTGCCAGCAGCTATACTAGCGGGGACACCTACGAGCAGTACTTC
TRBV7-2	.	few	TRBJ1-1	CASSFGPPTTNTEAFF	TGTGCCAGCAGCTTCGGCCCCCCGACGACGAACACTGAAGCTTTCTTT
TRBV7-2	.	many	TRBJ2-3	CASSLRTDTQYF	TGTGCCAGCAGCTTAAGGACAGATACGCAGTATTTT
TRBV10-3	TRBD1	.	TRBJ2-1	CATRGGVRNRGRDEQFF	TGTGCCACACGAGGGGGTGTACGGAATAGGGGGCGCGATGAGCAGTTCTTC
TRBV28	TRBD1	.	TRBJ2-5	CASSFYRGYQETQYF	TGTGCCAGCAGTTTCTACAGGGGGTACCAAGAGACCCAGTACTTC
TRBV7-8	.	many	TRBJ1-1	CASSLASRGTITTEAFF	TGTGCCAGCAGCTTAGCGTCTAGGGGGACAATAACAACTGAAGCTTTCTTT
TRBV7-2	.	.	TRBJ1-2	CASSFSGGGYTF	TGTGCCAGCAGCTTCAGCGGGGGTGGCTACACCTTC
TRBV12-3/TRBV12-4	.	few	TRBJ2-5	CASRQPGGQTQYF	TGTGCCAGCAGACAGCCAGGGGGGCAGACCCAGTACTTC
TRBV19	.	.	TRBJ1-5	CASKADSSNQPQHF	TGTGCCAGTAAAGCGGACAGTAGCAATCAGCCCCAGCATTTT
TRBV7-2	TRBD2	many	TRBJ2-1	CASSPSGGVYNEQFF	TGTGCCAGCAGCCCCAGCGGGGGGGTGTACAATGAGCAGTTCTTC
TRBV6-6	.	.	TRBJ2-1	CASSPQWRASYNEQFF	TGTGCCAGCAGCCCTCAATGGCGGGCTTCCTACAATGAGCAGTTCTTC
TRBV12-3/TRBV12-4	.	many	TRBJ2-3	CASTSMGSQYF	TGTGCCAGCACCTCAATGGGGTCGCAGTATTTT
TRBV11-1	TRBD1	many	TRBJ1-1	CASSTGTGVATEAFF	TGTGCCAGCAGCACCGGGACAGGGGTGGCCACTGAAGCTTTCTTT
TRBV4-1	.	.	TRBJ2-5	CASSQGTAQWKTQYF	TGCGCCAGCAGCCAAGGGACAGCCCAGTGGAAGACCCAGTACTTC
TRBV6-1	TRBD2	.	TRBJ2-3	CASSERMGEGTDTQYF	TGTGCCAGCAGTGAAAGGATGGGGGAGGGGACAGATACGCAGTATTTT
TRBV27	.	.	TRBJ2-7	CASSVSRGSLSYEQYF	TGTGCCAGCAGCGTCTCTCGGGGGTCCCTCTCCTACGAGCAGTACTTC
TRBV7-9	TRBD1	.	TRBJ2-7	CASSLRGTGENYYEQYF	TGTGCCAGCAGCTTACGCGGGACAGGCGAAAACTACTACGAGCAGTACTTC
TRBV4-3	TRBD2	.	TRBJ2-3	CASSQGLAGGSDTQYF	TGCGCCAGCAGCCAGGGACTAGCGGGGGGCTCAGATACGCAGTATTTT
TRBV20-1	.	.	TRBJ2-7	CSARGRGATGAYEQYF	TGCAGTGCTAGGGGCAGGGGGGCGACTGGGGCCTACGAGCAGTACTTC
TRBV7-6	.	many	TRBJ2-1	CASSFTPSTAYSYNEQFF	TGTGCCAGCAGCTTTACGCCTTCTACAGCATACTCCTACAATGAGCAGTTCTTC
TRBV7-2	.	many	TRBJ2-7	CASSRGGGGLRGEQYF	TGTGCCAGCAGCAGAGGGGGTGGCGGACTTAGGGGGGAGCAGTACTTC
TRBV19	.	few	TRBJ2-1	CASSPPGQGVGLAIRNEQFF	TGTGCCAGTAGTCCCCCCGGACAGGGAGTTGGACTAGCTATTCGCAATGAGCAGTTCTTC
TRBV7-2	.	many	TRBJ1-5	CASSPRGGWDQPQHF	TGTGCCAGCAGCCCCCGGGGTGGGTGGGACCAGCCCCAGCATTTT
TRBV12-3/TRBV12-4	TRBD2	.	TRBJ2-3	CASSFPGTKDTQYF	TGTGCCAGCAGTTTCCCCGGGACTAAGGATACGCAGTATTTT